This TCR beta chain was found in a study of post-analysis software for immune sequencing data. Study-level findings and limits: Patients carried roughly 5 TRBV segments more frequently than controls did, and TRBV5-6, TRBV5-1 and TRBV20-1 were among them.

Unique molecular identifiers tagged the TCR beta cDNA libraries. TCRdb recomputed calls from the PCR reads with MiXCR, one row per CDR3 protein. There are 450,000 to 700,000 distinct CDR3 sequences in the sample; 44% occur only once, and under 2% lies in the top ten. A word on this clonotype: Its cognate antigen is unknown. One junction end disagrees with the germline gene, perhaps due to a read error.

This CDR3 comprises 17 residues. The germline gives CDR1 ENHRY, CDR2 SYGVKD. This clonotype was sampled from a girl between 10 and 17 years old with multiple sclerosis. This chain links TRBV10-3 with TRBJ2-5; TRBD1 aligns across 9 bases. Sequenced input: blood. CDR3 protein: CAVSDGPGQGIQETQYF. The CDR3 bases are TGTGCCGTCAGTGACGGACCGGGACAGGGAATACAAGAGACCCAGTACTTC.